These T cell receptor beta chains were read from a single sample in a study of blood T cell repertoires in COVID-19. Generated by immunoSEQ multiplex PCR, the TCRdb table keeps only in-frame clones and is missing some. The sample includes 280,000 or so clones, roughly 90% seen only once; the top ten take about 8.6%. The specimen sequenced was peripheral blood. These receptor sequences come from a man aged 18 to 29 with active or convalescent COVID-19. Each CDR3 is given with its conserved first and last residue. A D gene is named only where the DNA matches it firmly. Clone sizes are given selectively: once, few, many, or a class where the clone is expanded.

TRBJ2-5,TRBV15,NA,TRBD1,CATSDKGQKIQETQYF,TGTGCCACCAGCGACAAGGGACAGAAGATCCAAGAGACCCAGTACTTC
TRBJ2-3,TRBV29-1,NA,NA,CSVVARRADTQYF,TGCAGCGTTGTGGCACGGAGGGCAGATACGCAGTATTTT
TRBJ1-5,TRBV5-6,once,TRBD1,CASSSGTGYSNQPQHF,TGTGCCAGCAGCTCCGGGACAGGTTATAGCAATCAGCCCCAGCATTTT
TRBJ1-2,TRBV6-5,NA,NA,CASSYPTRGIGYTF,TGTGCCAGCAGTTACCCAACACGCGGTATTGGCTACACCTTC
TRBJ1-5,TRBV6-5,NA,NA,CASTYWQPQHF,TGTGCCAGCACCTACTGGCAGCCCCAGCATTTT
TRBJ2-1,TRBV29-1,NA,TRBD1,CSSLTGTGGNEQFF,TGCAGCTCATTAACCGGGACAGGGGGCAATGAGCAGTTCTTC
TRBJ1-6,TRBV19,NA,TRBD1,CASSSGQGVNSPLHF,TGTGCCAGTAGTAGCGGACAGGGGGTGAATTCACCCCTCCACTTT
TRBJ1-1,TRBV13,NA,NA,CASSLASGVTEAFF,TGTGCCAGCAGCTTAGCGTCGGGGGTCACTGAAGCTTTCTTT
TRBJ2-1,TRBV15,NA,TRBD1,CATSSGGTGNNEQFF,TGTGCCACCAGCTCTGGAGGGACAGGGAACAATGAGCAGTTCTTC
TRBJ2-5,TRBV7-8,once,TRBD1,CASTADRVGETQYF,TGTGCCAGCACCGCGGACAGGGTGGGGGAGACCCAGTACTTC
TRBJ2-7,TRBV25-1,NA,NA,CASSVAYEQYF,TGTGCCAGCAGTGTCGCCTACGAGCAGTACTTC
TRBJ1-1,TRBV2,NA,NA,CASRKSTGQDKEAFF,TGTGCCAGCAGGAAATCGACCGGCCAGGACAAGGAAGCTTTCTTT
TRBJ1-5,TRBV5-8,NA,TRBD1,CASAMGAGGHQPQHF,TGTGCCAGCGCCATGGGAGCAGGGGGTCATCAGCCCCAGCATTTT
TRBJ1-2,TRBV7-8,few,TRBD1,CASSPRDRAYGYTF,TGTGCCAGCAGCCCCAGGGACAGGGCGTATGGCTACACCTTC
TRBJ2-7,TRBV3-1/TRBV3-2,NA,NA,CASSQVGVGTLSSYEQYF,TGTGCCAGCAGCCAAGTGGGGGTAGGGACTCTAAGCTCCTACGAGCAGTACTTC
TRBJ2-7,TRBV18,NA,NA,CASSPTGTHSYEQYF,TGTGCCAGCTCACCAACAGGGACCCACTCCTACGAGCAGTACTTC
TRBJ2-7,TRBV5-1,NA,TRBD1,CASSRDRETYEQYF,TGCGCCAGCAGCCGGGACAGGGAAACCTACGAGCAGTACTTC
TRBJ2-7,TRBV5-1,NA,NA,CASSETPGGEQYF,TGCGCCAGCAGCGAGACACCCGGGGGTGAGCAGTACTTC
TRBJ1-2,TRBV5-1,NA,TRBD1,CASTLTGGNGYTF,TGCGCCAGCACCCTAACAGGGGGCAATGGCTACACCTTC
TRBJ1-2,TRBV12-3/TRBV12-4,few,TRBD1,CASSWGQGHGYTF,TGTGCCAGCAGTTGGGGACAGGGTCATGGCTACACCTTC
TRBJ1-4,TRBV27,once,TRBD1,CASSPGTGKRQEKLFF,TGTGCCAGCAGCCCCGGGACAGGGAAGCGGCAGGAAAAACTGTTTTTT
TRBJ2-1,TRBV29-1,NA,NA,CSVEVRYNEQFF,TGCAGCGTCGAAGTCCGGTACAATGAGCAGTTCTTC
TRBJ1-3,TRBV6-6,NA,NA,CASSYVSSGNTIYF,TGTGCCAGCAGTTATGTGAGCTCTGGAAACACCATATATTTT
TRBJ2-7,TRBV7-2,NA,TRBD2,CASSLGGGYEQYF,TGTGCCAGCAGCTTAGGGGGGGGCTACGAGCAGTACTTC
TRBJ1-3,TRBV9,NA,NA,CASSAGGSGNTIYF,TGTGCCAGCAGCGCGGGTGGGAGCGGAAACACCATATATTTT
TRBJ2-7,TRBV3-1/TRBV3-2,NA,TRBD2,CASSQLSLADEQYF,TGTGCCAGCAGCCAACTAAGCCTAGCGGACGAGCAGTACTTC
TRBJ2-7,TRBV7-8,NA,NA,CASSLAGGGNEQYF,TGTGCCAGCAGCTTAGCCGGTGGAGGGAACGAGCAGTACTTC
TRBJ1-2,TRBV4-1,once,TRBD1,CASSFGQGAIYGYTF,TGCGCCAGCAGCTTTGGACAGGGGGCGATCTATGGCTACACCTTC
TRBJ1-2,TRBV20-1,NA,NA,CSARGGFGYTF,TGCAGTGCTAGAGGGGGCTTTGGCTACACCTTC
TRBJ1-5,TRBV6-1,NA,TRBD1,CASSEGTGDQPQHF,TGTGCCAGCAGTGAAGGGACAGGCGATCAGCCCCAGCATTTT
TRBJ1-2,TRBV3-1/TRBV3-2,few,NA,CASSQDRRQTPNYGYTF,TGTGCCAGCAGCCAAGATCGGCGACAGACCCCTAACTATGGCTACACCTTC
TRBJ2-7,TRBV5-6,NA,TRBD2,CASSSGLVSSYEQYF,TGTGCCAGCAGCTCCGGACTAGTGAGCTCCTACGAGCAGTACTTC
TRBJ1-1,TRBV6-6,NA,TRBD1,CASILDRVTEAFF,TGTGCCAGCATTCTCGACAGGGTGACTGAAGCTTTCTTT
TRBJ1-3,TRBV4-1,NA,NA,CASSQGPGSSGNTIYF,TGCGCCAGCAGCCAGGGCCCCGGTAGCTCTGGAAACACCATATATTTT
TRBJ2-3,TRBV6-5,NA,NA,CASIKLSTTDTQYF,TGTGCCAGCATAAAACTATCGACCACAGATACGCAGTATTTT
TRBJ1-5,TRBV21-1,NA,NA,CASSNILQGQGRVQPQHF,TGTGCCAGCAGCAATATTCTTCAGGGACAGGGCCGGGTTCAGCCCCAGCATTTT
TRBJ2-7,TRBV5-6,NA,TRBD1,CASRMAGGGLYEQYF,TGTGCCAGCAGAATGGCAGGGGGCGGTTTGTACGAGCAGTACTTC
TRBJ1-2,TRBV11-2,NA,NA,CASSPWVDSIYGYTF,TGTGCCAGCAGCCCGTGGGTAGACAGCATCTATGGCTACACCTTC
TRBJ2-3,TRBV18,NA,TRBD1,CASSRTGSTDTQYF,TGTGCCAGCTCACGGACAGGGTCCACAGATACGCAGTATTTT
TRBJ2-2,TRBV10-3,NA,TRBD2,CAISDHLAGGRKNTGELFF,TGTGCCATCAGTGATCATCTAGCGGGGGGCAGAAAGAACACCGGGGAGCTGTTTTTT